This TCR beta chain emerged from a study of control samples from healthy donors and cancer patients. This CDR3 region has 14 residues. Germline V gives CDR1 LNHDA, CDR2 SQIVND (reference sequence). V lost 4 bases, J lost 3 bases, and 2 bases stayed unmatched. This clone was seen more than once but under ten times. Data came from immunoSEQ multiplex PCR; TCRdb stores just in-frame clones and leaves some out. The data hold about 47,000 clones, with about 80% observed a single time. The specimen sequenced was blood. This TCR was recovered from a man between 65 and 85 years old in good health. This chain joins TRBV19 and TRBJ1-2, with 10 bases identical to TRBD1. CDR3 coding DNA: TGTGCCAGTAGTAAGACAGGGGGCGACTATGGCTACACCTTC. Protein sequence: CASSKTGGDYGYTF. Drawing the rest from reference TRBV19 and TRBJ1-2, the complete variable domain is DGGITQSPKYLFRKEGQNVTLSCEQNLNHDAMYWYRQDPGQGLRLIYYSQIVNDFQKGDIAEGYSVSREKKESFPLTVTSAQKNPTAFYLCASSKTGGDYGYTFGSGTRLTVV.